The 32 T cell receptor beta chains given below trace back to one sample, sequenced in a study of radiation and T cells in renal cell carcinoma. This sample's time point: blood 4 weeks post-SBRT, at nephrectomy. Noted treatment: 15 Gy SBRT to primary tumor, nephrectomy 4 weeks later. Sequencing was performed with immunoSEQ multiplex PCR; in TCRdb, only in-frame clones are kept and a portion is missing. In the table there are fewer than 85,000 clones, roughly nine tenths of which are singletons. Sequenced material: blood, taken from a patient whose treatment included radiotherapy and nephrectomy. These receptors were collected from a woman in her 70s with renal cell carcinoma.

The gene calls are TRBV15 and TRBJ1-2; the D is unclear. Germline CDR1 and CDR2: LNHNV and YYDKDF (reference sequence). The CDR3 loop spans 13 amino acids. V dropped 3 bases and J dropped 4 bases, with 9 bases sitting between them. The CDR3 nucleotides read TGTGCCACCAGCAGCGAGGAGGGCTATGGCTACACCTTC. Protein sequence: CATSSEEGYGYTF.

This clone has just one count. The chain recombines TRBV19 with TRBJ1-1; D gene uncertain. V lost 3 bases and J lost 6, with 5 bases in between. The germline gives CDR1 LNHDA, CDR2 SQIVND (reference sequence). The CDR3 is made up of 11 amino acids. Written as DNA, the CDR3 is TGTGCCAGTAGTATCGGCGCTGAAGCTTTCTTT. This translates into CASSIGAEAFF.

The chain joins TRBV7-2 to TRBJ2-5; 12 bases agree with TRBD2. The germline V gene encodes CDR1 SGHTA and CDR2 FQGNSA. The CDR3 is 17 residues long. Trimming took 6 bases from V and 6 from J; bases not matched to a gene: 14. In DNA, the CDR3 is TGTGCCAGCAGGTCTAGCGGGGGGGCCGAGAAAGTGAAGACCCAGTACTTC. This translates into CASRSSGGAEKVKTQYF.

The chain's CDR3 is CSVVGVSLEQYF. The DNA for the CDR3 is TGCAGCGTGGTCGGGGTATCCCTCGAGCAGTACTTC. The V gene is TRBV29-1, the J gene TRBJ2-7; tentative D call: TRBD2 (5 bases). The V gene's germline CDR1 is SQVTM and CDR2 ANQGSEA. The CDR3 runs to 12 residues. V lost 6 bases and J 6 bases, leaving 15 bases between the germline ends.

This clone was observed a few times. The J gene is TRBJ1-1, the V gene TRBV11-3; D is unclear. The CDR3 is made up of 17 amino acids. V lost 0 bases to trimming and J lost 4 bases, with 18 bases between them. Germline V gene data show CDR1 as SGHNT and CDR2 as YENEEA. The CDR3 DNA follows: TGTGCCAGCAGCTTAGATAGGTCAGGCGTGTGGTTCACTGAAGCTTTCTTT. This sequence encodes CASSLDRSGVWFTEAFF.

The rearrangement joins TRBV27 to TRBJ2-7, with 9 bases aligning to TRBD2. J gave up 0 bases and V 6 bases, and 6 bases lay outside the gene matches. CDR1 and CDR2 (germline): MNHEY, SMNVEV (reference sequence). The CDR3 runs 15 residues. Here the CDR3 reads CASRTSGGPSYEQYF. The CDR3 DNA is TGTGCCAGCAGGACGAGCGGGGGGCCCTCCTACGAGCAGTACTTC.

The chain carries TRBV10-3 and TRBJ1-5; 7 bases are a match to TRBD1. Per germline, CDR1 ENHRY and CDR2 SYGVKD. V gave up 0 bases and J gave up 5 bases; unmatched junction bases: 7. There are 16 residues in the CDR3. The CDR3, as DNA: TGTGCCATCAGTGAGTCGGCAGGGGGTAGAGATCAGCCCCAGCATTTT. Encoded protein: CAISESAGGRDQPQHF.

The chain couples TRBV10-2 to TRBJ2-6, with unresolved D. The CDR3 is made up of 15 amino acids. V lost 1 base to trimming and J lost 3 bases, with 7 bases between them. Germline V gene lookup returns CDR1 WSHSY and CDR2 SAAADI. For the CDR3, the DNA is TGCGCCAGCAGTGAGTATCTCGTTGGGGCCAACGTCCTGACTTTC. Its protein is CASSEYLVGANVLTF.

This chain links TRBV28 with TRBJ2-4; no clear D gene. CDR1 and CDR2 (germline): MDHEN, SYDVKM. The germline V and J ends were trimmed by 6 bases and 0 bases, with 12 bases remaining between them. The CDR3 has 15 residues. The CDR3 protein is CASRPGRPAKNIQYF. The CDR3 region has the DNA TGTGCCAGCAGGCCCGGGCGGCCAGCCAAAAACATTCAGTACTTC.

The rearrangement links TRBV6-1 to TRBJ1-6; perhaps TRBD1 as D (6 bases). The CDR3 spans 14 residues. V shed 8 bases and J shed 7 bases, with 15 bases lying between them. Germline V lookup: CDR1 MNHNS, CDR2 SASEGT. The CDR3 loop is CASGTGTINSPLHF. The CDR3 nucleotides are TGTGCCAGCGGAACAGGGACAATCAATTCACCCCTCCACTTT.

In nucleotides, the CDR3 is TGTGCCATCAGGGGGCCGGGGGAAGAGCAGTTCTTC. Protein product: CAIRGPGEEQFF. The rearrangement links TRBV10-3 to TRBJ2-1, with D tentatively TRBD2 (6 bases). Between the trimmed V and J ends, which lost 6 bases and 10 bases, there was a span of 13 bases. In germline, CDR1 is ENHRY, CDR2 SYGVKD. The CDR3 contains 12 residues.

The genes are TRBV6-5 and TRBJ1-2; D not resolved. Trimming stripped 3 bases from V and 0 bases from J, with 11 bases between. There are 15 residues in the CDR3. In germline, CDR1 is MNHEY, CDR2 SVGAGI. The chain's CDR3 is CASSYTALTNYGYTF. CDR3 DNA sequence: TGTGCCAGCAGTTATACGGCACTAACTAACTATGGCTACACCTTC.

In this sample, this clone turned up once. The gene calls are TRBV5-6 and TRBJ2-3; D remains ambiguous. Trimming removed 1 base from V and 2 bases from J, with 11 bases in between. CDR1 SGHDT and CDR2 YYEEEE come from the germline V gene. The CDR3 length is 15 residues. The CDR3 DNA reads as TGTGCCAGCAGCTTGCTGGCAGGATACACAGATACGCAGTATTTT. This translates into CASSLLAGYTDTQYF.

CDR3 in amino acids: CASSWGLMYGYTF. The CDR3, as DNA: TGTGCCAGCAGCTGGGGACTGATGTATGGCTACACCTTC. The rearrangement joins TRBV21-1 to TRBJ1-2. TRBV21-1 is deemed a pseudogene. The CDR3 spans 13 residues.

The chain employs TRBV25-1 and TRBJ2-5; TRBD1 agrees at 8 bases. The CDR3 consists of 15 residues. Losses at the gene ends were 5 bases for V and 2 bases for J; bases not matched to a gene: 7. Germline V gene sequence: CDR1 MGHDK, CDR2 SYGVNS. The CDR3 reads CASSYGQGFQETQYF. DNA for the CDR3: TGTGCCAGCAGTTACGGACAGGGCTTTCAAGAGACCCAGTACTTC.

The J gene is TRBJ2-5, the V gene TRBV10-1; 9 bases agree with TRBD2. The J call may be mistaken, given a closer DNA end match to TRBJ2-7. Germline CDR1 is WNHNN and CDR2 is SYGVQD (reference sequence). The CDR3 is 12 residues long. The CDR3 sequence: CASRTSGYEQYF. The DNA for the CDR3 is TGCGCCAGCAGGACTAGCGGCTACGAGCAGTACTTC.

V is TRBV7-9 and J is TRBJ1-1; D possibly corresponds to TRBD1 (5 bases). V lost 1 base, J lost 5 bases, and 8 bases lay in between. The CDR3 consists of 13 residues. The V gene's germline CDR1 is SEHNR and CDR2 FQNEAQ (reference sequence). The CDR3 nucleotides read TGTGCCAGCAGCTTAGAGGGGTTAACTGAAGCTTTCTTT. Protein: CASSLEGLTEAFF.

This chain uses TRBV7-2 with TRBJ1-3; D uncertain. CDR1 and CDR2 from the germline V gene are SGHTA and FQGNSA. The V end was cut by 0 bases, the J end by 2 bases, with 5 bases between. The CDR3 covers 14 residues. DNA of the CDR3: TGTGCCAGCAGCTTAGCCTGGGCTGGAAACACCATATATTTT. Its translation: CASSLAWAGNTIYF.

V and J are TRBV19 and TRBJ2-4; 7 bases align to TRBD1. This CDR3 spans 16 amino acids. Trimming removed 1 base from V and 0 bases from J; junction bases left unmatched: 3. Germline V gene lookup returns CDR1 LNHDA and CDR2 SQIVND (reference sequence). CDR3 in amino acids: CASSIGTGGAKNIQYF. In DNA form, the CDR3 reads TGTGCCAGTAGTATAGGGACAGGCGGAGCCAAAAACATTCAGTACTTC.

This clone was found once. This chain uses TRBV6-1 with TRBJ2-7, with D perhaps TRBD1 (6 bases). Germline V gene sequence: CDR1 MNHNS, CDR2 SASEGT. This CDR3 has 14 residues. V lost 7 bases and J 0 bases, leaving 13 bases between the germline ends. CDR3 amino acids: CASTGTPSSYEQYF. The CDR3 DNA reads TGTGCCAGCACCGGGACACCCAGCTCCTACGAGCAGTACTTC.

The genes are TRBV7-9 and TRBJ2-2; D gene unclear. The V and J ends lost 5 bases and 10 bases respectively, with 8 bases between them. Germline V lookup: CDR1 SEHNR, CDR2 FQNEAQ (reference sequence). This CDR3 contains 11 residues. Written as DNA, the CDR3 is TGTGCCAGCAGCCGTGAAGCGGAGCTGTTTTTT. Translation: CASSREAELFF.

The J gene is TRBJ2-7, the V gene TRBV15; D possibly uses TRBD1 or TRBD2 (5 bases each). The V and J ends lost 0 bases and 5 bases respectively, with 11 bases between them. The CDR3 sequence is 14 residues long. Germline V gene data show CDR1 as LNHNV and CDR2 as YYDKDF (reference sequence). CDR3 sequence: CATSRDFGDHEQYF. In nucleotides, the CDR3 is TGTGCCACCAGCAGAGATTTTGGGGACCACGAGCAGTACTTC. The whole variable domain, filled in from reference TRBV15 and TRBJ2-7, reads DAMVIQNPRYQVTQFGKPVTLSCSQTLNHNVMYWYQQKSSQAPKLLFHYYDKDFNNEADTPDNFQSRRPNTSFCFLDIRSPGLGDTAMYLCATSRDFGDHEQYFGPGTRLTVT.

The V gene is TRBV7-2, the J gene TRBJ1-3; 8 bases are shared with TRBD1. The CDR3 has 14 residues. J was trimmed by 4 bases and V by 2 bases; bases with no gene match: 1. The germline gives CDR1 SGHTA, CDR2 FQGNSA. The CDR3 DNA reads as TGTGCCAGCAGCTTAACAGGGGGAGGAAACACCATATATTTT. Its protein product is CASSLTGGGNTIYF.

The V call is TRBV6-5, the J call TRBJ2-1; no reliable D call. CDR1 and CDR2 (germline): MNHEY, SVGAGI. Trimming took off 4 bases at V and 7 bases at J, with 11 bases between the two ends. The CDR3 is 13 amino acids. In DNA, the CDR3 is TGTGCCAGCAGTTCGCCTCAGGATAATGAGCAGTTCTTC. As protein: CASSSPQDNEQFF.

This chain links TRBV11-3 with TRBJ1-4; no firm D call. Germline CDR1 is SGHNT and CDR2 is YENEEA. V dropped 5 bases and J dropped 5 bases, with 12 bases sitting between them. The CDR3 has 14 amino acids. The CDR3 DNA is TGTGCCAGCAGCCCCACCCGGAGAAATGAAAAACTGTTTTTT. Translation gives CASSPTRRNEKLFF.

The chain has TRBV9 and TRBJ2-5; possible D gene TRBD2, 6 bases. The CDR3 runs 14 residues. The germline V and J ends were trimmed by 4 bases and 5 bases, with 15 bases remaining between them. The germline V gene has CDR1 SGDLS and CDR2 YYNGEE. CDR3: CASSHGGSGETQYF. The CDR3 nucleotides are TGTGCCAGCAGCCACGGAGGGAGCGGTGAGACCCAGTACTTC.

The chain has TRBV6-4 and TRBJ2-1; TRBD2 aligns across 9 bases. CDR3 length: 14 amino acids. Per germline, CDR1 MRHNA and CDR2 SNTAGT. The V segment lost 4 bases and the J segment 10 bases; nucleotides outside the gene matches: 8. The DNA of the CDR3 is TGTGCCAGCAGTGGTAAGCGGGGGGAGACCGAGCAGTTCTTC. Protein: CASSGKRGETEQFF.

The chain employs TRBV6-1 and TRBJ2-5; D may be TRBD2 (7 bases). Per the germline V gene, CDR1 is MNHNS and CDR2 is SASEGT. Trimming cost V 5 bases and J 1 base, with 14 bases left between them. The CDR3 totals 15 residues. This CDR3 is CASSIGGAAQETQYF. CDR3 nucleotide sequence: TGTGCCAGCAGTATTGGGGGGGCGGCCCAAGAGACCCAGTACTTC.

The V gene is TRBV11-2, the J gene TRBJ2-7, with 8 bases that match TRBD1. Germline V CDR1 and CDR2: SGHAT, FQNNGV. The J segment lost 3 bases and the V segment lost 5 bases, leaving 9 bases of the junction unmatched. The CDR3 spans 15 residues. In nucleotides, the CDR3 is TGTGCCAGCAGCCCACGGACAGGGCTTCTCTACGAGCAGTACTTC. The encoded protein is CASSPRTGLLYEQYF. Complete variable domain (other parts from reference TRBV11-2 and TRBJ2-7): EAGVAQSPRYKIIEKRQSVAFWCNPISGHATLYWYQQILGQGPKLLIQFQNNGVVDDSQLPKDRFSAERLKGVDSTLKIQPAKLEDSAVYLCASSPRTGLLYEQYFGPGTRLTVT.

V usage is TRBV5-6 and J usage is TRBJ1-1; no definite D call. CDR1 is SGHDT, CDR2 YYEEEE, per germline. V dropped 0 bases and J dropped 2 bases, with 5 bases sitting between them. This CDR3 has 13 residues. Here the CDR3 reads CASSLAGNTEAFF. Here the CDR3 DNA reads TGTGCCAGCAGCTTGGCTGGAAACACTGAAGCTTTCTTT.

The V and J genes are TRBV7-9 and TRBJ1-2; possible D gene TRBD1, 5 bases. Trimming took off 7 bases at V and 8 bases at J, with 17 bases between the two ends. Germline loops: CDR1 SEHNR, CDR2 FQNEAQ (reference sequence). The CDR3 sequence is 13 residues long. The CDR3 reads CASTPRGSDGYTF. CDR3 sequence (DNA): TGTGCCAGCACCCCCCGGGGCTCGGACGGCTACACCTTC.

This chain links TRBV30 with TRBJ1-5; weak D call: TRBD1 (5 bases). The CDR3 consists of 14 residues. Germline CDR1 is GTSNPN and CDR2 is SVGIG (reference sequence). Trimming stripped 5 bases from V and 1 base from J, with 12 bases between. Here the CDR3 DNA reads TGTGCCTGGGGGGGGAGGGTGAGCAATCAGCCCCAGCATTTT. Amino acids: CAWGGRVSNQPQHF. Looking up the rest from reference TRBV30 and TRBJ1-5 gives the full variable domain: SQTIHQWPATLVQPVGSPLSLECTVEGTSNPNLYWYRQAAGRGLQLLFYSVGIGQISSEVPQNLSASRPQDRQFILSSKKLLLSDSGFYLCAWGGRVSNQPQHFGDGTRLSIL.